The entry below gives a single T cell receptor beta chain sequence along with its context. Using immunoSEQ multiplex PCR, the repertoire was profiled, and TCRdb retains in-frame clones only, with some absent. The sample records roughly 55,000 clones, around 89% being singletons. This entry belongs to a study of T cell responses to AZD1222 COVID-19 vaccine. This sample comprised peripheral blood, obtained on day 0 of AZD1222 vaccination. This receptor was taken from an adult in good health.

The CDR3 DNA follows: TGTGCCAGCAGTTCCCGGGTGGGGAAAGATACGCAGTATTTT. This codes for CASSSRVGKDTQYF. The chain couples TRBV28 to TRBJ2-3; D is unclear. Per the germline V gene, CDR1 is MDHEN and CDR2 is SYDVKM. The CDR3 totals 14 residues. V gave up 4 bases and J gave up 5 bases, with 13 bases separating them.